The sequence of this T cell receptor beta chain was determined in a study of CD8 T cells in ankylosing spondylitis. General study results and limits: Characteristic of ankylosing spondylitis blood, it appeared, was a TCR beta motif comprising about eight highly homologous variants.

The table lists this clonotype with a few counts. The antigen is unknown. It was by quantitative 5'-RACE with molecular barcodes that TCR beta libraries were made. TCRdb used MiXCR to reprocess the 5' RACE reads, holding one entry per CDR3 protein. The data show fewer than 450,000 distinct CDR3 sequences, about a sixth seen once. Deletions cut 1 base from V and 7 bases from J, with 10 bases between. Germline-derived CDR1 and CDR2 are LNHNV and YYDKDF (reference sequence). The CDR3 is made up of 14 amino acids. This clonotype was obtained from a male donor with ankylosing spondylitis. The sample was blood, either unsorted or a sorted T cell fraction (not recorded which). The chain recombines TRBV15 with TRBJ2-2; D is uncertain. DNA for the CDR3: TGTGCCACCAGCAGAGTAAGGATTGGCGGGGAGCTGTTTTTT. Its protein is CATSRVRIGGELFF.